The 18 T cell receptor beta chains in this list originate from one sample, sequenced in a study of blood T cell repertoires in COVID-19. Sequenced by immunoSEQ multiplex PCR; TCRdb stores in-frame clones only, minus some. The repertoire holds 65,000 to 90,000 clones, with 79% as singletons. Sequencing was performed on peripheral blood. The source of these receptors is a man between 60 and 75 years old with active or convalescent COVID-19.

The rearrangement uses TRBV2 and TRBJ2-7; D unclear. The V and J ends lost 8 bases and 4 bases respectively, with 9 bases between them. Germline V gene sequence: CDR1 SNHLY, CDR2 FYNNEI. CDR3 size: 11 residues. The CDR3 loop is CASSNFYEQYF. DNA of the CDR3: TGTGCCAGCTCTAACTTTTACGAGCAGTACTTC.

This clone was picked up a small number of times. Mismatch with germline at one junction end may stem from a read error. The CDR3 reads CASSSPWDSSF. The CDR3 nucleotides are TGTGCCAGCAGCTCCCCCTGGGACAGTTCATTT. The V call is TRBV11-2, the J call TRBJ1-4, with TRBD1 matching 7 bases. The CDR3 is made up of 11 amino acids. Germline CDR1 is SGHAT and CDR2 is FQNNGV.

The chain links TRBV11-3 to TRBJ2-6; 7 bases align to TRBD1. Per the germline V gene, CDR1 is SGHNT and CDR2 is YENEEA. This CDR3 contains 17 residues. The junction had 6 bases not matched to a gene; V was cut back by 4 bases and J by 0 bases. This chain's CDR3 is CASSSTRDSSGANVLTF. The CDR3 DNA follows: TGTGCCAGCAGCTCCACCAGGGACAGCTCTGGGGCCAACGTCCTGACTTTC.

The J gene is TRBJ1-4, the V gene TRBV6-5; no firm D call. This CDR3 comprises 16 residues. Germline CDR1 and CDR2: MNHEY and SVGAGI. The germline V and J ends were trimmed by 1 base and 5 bases, with 14 bases remaining between them. CDR3 bases: TGTGCCAGCAGTTACTTGGCGGGGAAAGGAAATGAAAAACTGTTTTTT. This translates into CASSYLAGKGNEKLFF.

This chain uses TRBV4-1 with TRBJ1-1; D is perhaps TRBD1 (5 bases). Germline V gives CDR1 MGHRA, CDR2 YSYEKL. V was trimmed by 3 bases and J by 5 bases, leaving 7 bases between them. The CDR3 extends over 12 amino acids. The DNA for the CDR3 is TGCGCCAGCAGCCACAAGGGGACTGAAGCTTTCTTT. Amino acid sequence: CASSHKGTEAFF.

The chain carries TRBV6-5 and TRBJ1-2, with D possibly being TRBD1 (5 bases). Germline V lookup: CDR1 MNHEY, CDR2 SVGAGI. With 2 bases removed from V and 2 bases from J, the gap between germline ends came to 6 bases. The CDR3 runs 13 residues. The CDR3 sequence is CASSYNRNYGYTF. DNA of the CDR3: TGTGCCAGCAGTTACAACAGGAACTATGGCTACACCTTC.

Details on this clone: The same CDR3 can be traced to other DNA sequences in this sample. This chain uses TRBV19 with TRBJ1-5; 7 nucleotides align to TRBD1. The CDR3 length is 14 residues. The ends lost 3 bases at V and 6 bases at J; junction bases unmatched: 5. Germline V lookup: CDR1 LNHDA, CDR2 SQIVND (reference sequence). The CDR3 spells CASSMRGLGQPQHF. The CDR3 DNA follows: TGTGCCAGTAGTATGAGGGGGCTTGGTCAGCCCCAGCATTTT. The whole variable domain, filled in from reference TRBV19 and TRBJ1-5, reads DGGITQSPKYLFRKEGQNVTLSCEQNLNHDAMYWYRQDPGQGLRLIYYSQIVNDFQKGDIAEGYSVSREKKESFPLTVTSAQKNPTAFYLCASSMRGLGQPQHFGDGTRLSIL.

The chain joins TRBV28 to TRBJ2-5, with 9 positions matching TRBD1. The ends lost 7 bases at V and 5 bases at J; junction bases unmatched: 11. CDR3 length: 15 amino acids. Per germline, CDR1 MDHEN and CDR2 SYDVKM. The CDR3 coding sequence is TGTGCCAGCAACAAGCAACAGGGGGCTGGGGAGACCCAGTACTTC. This sequence encodes CASNKQQGAGETQYF. Combining the CDR3 with reference TRBV28 and TRBJ2-5 gives the whole variable domain DVKVTQSSRYLVKRTGEKVFLECVQDMDHENMFWYRQDPGLGLRLIYFSYDVKMKEKGDIPEGYSVSREKKERFSLILESASTNQTSMYLCASNKQQGAGETQYFGPGTRLLVL.

This chain joins TRBV5-5 and TRBJ1-3; D is ambiguous. V was clipped by 3 bases and J by 3 bases, with 13 bases between them. Germline CDR1 is SGHKS and CDR2 is YYEKEE (reference sequence). The CDR3 is 15 residues long. CDR3 protein: CASSSWTDYGNTIYF. The CDR3 bases are TGTGCCAGCAGCTCCTGGACTGACTATGGAAACACCATATATTTT.

This clone was seen just once. This chain uses TRBV6-5 with TRBJ1-1, with 8 bases identical to TRBD1. This CDR3 is built from 14 residues. V lost 4 bases, J lost 3 bases, and 4 bases stayed unmatched. CDR1 is MNHEY and CDR2 is SVGAGI in the germline V gene. The DNA of the CDR3 is TGTGCCAGCAGTTTGAGGACAGGGCACACTGAAGCTTTCTTT. This encodes CASSLRTGHTEAFF.

This clone has only a few counts. The gene calls are TRBV5-4 and TRBJ2-1, with D perhaps TRBD2 (5 bases). Per germline, CDR1 SGHNT and CDR2 YYREEE (reference sequence). Trimming removed 4 bases at V and 8 bases at J, with 16 bases between. This CDR3 has 14 amino acids. The CDR3 sequence: CASSPLSRVDEQFF. The CDR3 region has the DNA TGTGCCAGCAGCCCCCTGTCGAGGGTAGATGAGCAGTTCTTC.

This sequence joins TRBV27 and TRBJ1-2; a possible D gene is TRBD1 (5 bases). V lost 5 bases to trimming and J lost 4 bases, with 11 bases between them. The germline gives CDR1 MNHEY, CDR2 SMNVEV (reference sequence). This CDR3 comprises 13 residues. The CDR3 protein is CASSKAGGYGYTF. For the CDR3, the DNA is TGTGCCAGCAGTAAAGCGGGGGGCTATGGCTACACCTTC.

This rearrangement joins TRBV28 to TRBJ1-1; D is uncertain. Trimming pared 1 base from V and 6 bases from J, leaving 9 bases between. The CDR3 is 13 residues long. Germline V gives CDR1 MDHEN, CDR2 SYDVKM. The CDR3 spells CASSLSRRAEAFF. The CDR3 DNA reads as TGTGCCAGCAGTTTATCCAGGAGGGCTGAAGCTTTCTTT.

As DNA, the CDR3 is TGTGCCAGCAGTGAAGGTTTCTCCTCCTACAATGAGCAGTTCTTC. Protein sequence: CASSEGFSSYNEQFF. V usage is TRBV2 and J usage is TRBJ2-1; D is ambiguous. This CDR3 spans 15 amino acids. Trimming took off 1 base at V and 0 bases at J, with 7 bases between the two ends. The germline V gene has CDR1 SNHLY and CDR2 FYNNEI.

The chain combines TRBV12-2 with TRBJ2-2; the table gives TRBD2 as D, unverified against the DNA. TRBV12-2 is a listed pseudogene. The CDR3 has 17 amino acids. The CDR3 coding sequence is TGTGCAAGTCGCTTCAACACCGGGAAATCGAACACCGGGGAGCTGTTTTTT. This gives the protein CASRFNTGKSNTGELFF.

The chain carries TRBV10-2 and TRBJ2-1; TRBD1 matches 9 bases. The V and J ends lost 1 base and 6 bases, in that order; junction bases with no gene match: 13. Looked up from germline, CDR1 is WSHSY and CDR2 is SAAADI. This CDR3 is 18 amino acids long. The CDR3 loop reads CASSEWGQGMMVGNEQFF. CDR3 coding DNA: TGCGCCAGCAGTGAGTGGGGACAGGGTATGATGGTTGGCAATGAGCAGTTCTTC.

V and J are TRBV28 and TRBJ1-2, with TRBD1 matching over 9 bases. Trimming removed 3 bases from V and 4 bases from J; junction bases left unmatched: 6. The germline gives CDR1 MDHEN, CDR2 SYDVKM. The CDR3 covers 15 residues. This CDR3 reads CASSFPGQGRYGYTF. In DNA, the CDR3 is TGTGCCAGCAGTTTTCCGGGACAGGGACGCTATGGCTACACCTTC.

The chain couples TRBV6-5 to TRBJ2-7; unclear D gene. Trimming took off 5 bases at V and 2 bases at J, with 13 bases between the two ends. The CDR3 covers 14 residues. Germline CDR1 MNHEY, CDR2 SVGAGI. The CDR3 DNA reads TGTGCCAGCAGTATCCTCCTAGTAGCCTACGAGCAGTACTTC. It yields the protein CASSILLVAYEQYF.